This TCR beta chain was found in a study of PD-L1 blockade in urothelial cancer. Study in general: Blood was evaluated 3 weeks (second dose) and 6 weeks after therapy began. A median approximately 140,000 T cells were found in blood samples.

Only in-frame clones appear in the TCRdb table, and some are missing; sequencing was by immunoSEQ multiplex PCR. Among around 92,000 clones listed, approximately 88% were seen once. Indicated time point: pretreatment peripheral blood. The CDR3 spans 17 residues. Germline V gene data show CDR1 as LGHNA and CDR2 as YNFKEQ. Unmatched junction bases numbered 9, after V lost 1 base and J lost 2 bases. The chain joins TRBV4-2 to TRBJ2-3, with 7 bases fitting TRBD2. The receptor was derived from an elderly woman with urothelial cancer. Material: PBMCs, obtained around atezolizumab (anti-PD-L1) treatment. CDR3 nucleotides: TGTGCCAGCAGCCAAGGCGTGGCGGGAGAGATCACAGATACGCAGTATTTT. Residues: CASSQGVAGEITDTQYF.